The clone carrying this TCR beta chain occurred a few times. Its matching antigen is unknown. The source of the sample is a study of cytomegalovirus exposure and HLA in healthy donors. Points from the study as a whole: HLA alleles showed associations with about 17,000 TCR beta sequences in a later analysis, at a 0.05 false discovery rate. The study put some 160 TCR beta chains on its list as cytomegalovirus-associated.

The CDR3 contains 15 residues. The J segment lost 2 bases and the V segment lost 4 bases, leaving 4 bases of the junction unmatched. The germline V gene encodes CDR1 MDHEN and CDR2 SYDVKM. A multiplex PCR was run with 60 Vbeta primers and 13 Jbeta primers. The method was immunoSEQ multiplex PCR; TCRdb's version includes in-frame clones alone and lacks a portion of them. The sample shows roughly 150,000 clones, around 75% of them seen only once. The gene calls are TRBV28 and TRBJ1-5; TRBD1 matches 8 bases. This clonotype originated in a male donor in good health and CMV-seronegative. Material for sequencing was PBMCs. DNA of the CDR3: TGTGCCAGCAGTTCTACAGGGGGTCGCAATCAGCCCCAGCATTTT. Translation: CASSSTGGRNQPQHF.